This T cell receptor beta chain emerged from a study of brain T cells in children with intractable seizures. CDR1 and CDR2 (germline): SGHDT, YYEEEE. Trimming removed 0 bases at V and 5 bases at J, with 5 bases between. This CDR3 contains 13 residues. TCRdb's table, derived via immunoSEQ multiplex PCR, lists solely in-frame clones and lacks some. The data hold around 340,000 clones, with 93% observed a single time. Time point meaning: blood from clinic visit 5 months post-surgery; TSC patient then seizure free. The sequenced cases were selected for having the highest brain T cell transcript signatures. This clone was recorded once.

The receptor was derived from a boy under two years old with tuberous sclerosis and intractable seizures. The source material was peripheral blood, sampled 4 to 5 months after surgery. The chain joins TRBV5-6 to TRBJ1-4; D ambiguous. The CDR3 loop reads CASSLGRNEKLFF. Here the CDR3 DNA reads TGTGCCAGCAGCTTGGGAAGGAATGAAAAACTGTTTTTT. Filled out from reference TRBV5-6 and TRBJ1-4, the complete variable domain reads DAGVTQSPTHLIKTRGQQVTLRCSPKSGHDTVSWYQQALGQGPQFIFQYYEEEERQRGNFPDRFSGHQFPNYSSELNVNALLLGDSALYLCASSLGRNEKLFFGSGTQLSVL.